This T cell receptor beta chain was documented in a study of post-analysis software for immune sequencing data. CDR1 and CDR2 (germline): SEHNR, FQNEAQ (reference sequence). The CDR3 loop spans 16 amino acids. The V segment lost 4 bases and the J segment 6 bases; nucleotides outside the gene matches: 14. Study results and limitations: Normalized Chao1 diversity in multiple sclerosis patients fell significantly below that of controls. About 5 TRBV segments occurring more often in patients than controls included TRBV5-6, TRBV5-1 and TRBV20-1.

TCR beta libraries were prepared from cDNA with unique molecular identifiers. T cells numbering roughly 0.95 to 11 million gave rise to some 500,000 cDNA molecules. MiXCR was run by TCRdb on the PCR reads, yielding one entry per CDR3 protein. The data hold about 620,000 distinct CDR3 sequences, with roughly 46% observed a single time. In regard to this clonotype: Its specificity is not known.

This sequence was found in a girl aged 5-17 years with multiple sclerosis. The sample comprised blood. The genes are TRBV7-9 and TRBJ1-2, with 7 nucleotides matching TRBD1. CDR3 in DNA: TGTGCCAGCAGCTCCGGATTAGCAGGGGGAATAGATGGCTACACCTTC. Translation gives CASSSGLAGGIDGYTF.